This record concerns one T cell receptor beta chain sequence. The data were obtained in a study of T cell changes during pregnancy in multiple sclerosis. Method: immunoSEQ multiplex PCR; TCRdb's copy keeps in-frame clones and lacks some. The table shows 90,000 to 120,000 clones, with about nine tenths occurring only once. Germline V CDR1 and CDR2: MNHNY, SVGAGI (reference sequence). V lost 4 bases and J 2 bases, leaving 6 bases between the germline ends. The CDR3 runs to 13 residues. Sequenced here: peripheral blood, sampled after pregnancy. This TCR derives from a female donor with multiple sclerosis, enrolled in a pregnancy study. The chain has TRBV6-6 and TRBJ1-5; D gene unclear. DNA of the CDR3: TGTGCCAGCAGTTCGGCGGGCAATCAGCCCCAGCATTTT. Encoded protein: CASSSAGNQPQHF.